Sequencing of this T cell receptor beta chain was carried out in a study of response to subunit inactivated influenza vaccine. V was pared by 6 bases and J by 0 bases, with 9 bases between. CDR1 is MDHEN and CDR2 is SYDVKM in the germline V gene. This CDR3 comprises 13 residues. TCRdb called the RT-PCR reads again in MiXCR, with one record for every CDR3 protein. Among around 600,000 distinct CDR3 sequences listed, 11% were seen once. These same data were also listed under a study on T cells expressing NK-cell markers. From that second work: UMI-tagged 5'RACE template switching yielded the TCR beta cDNA. It was sorted CD3+CD56+NKG2C+, CD3+CD56+NKG2C- and CD3+CD56-NKG2C+ T cells that supplied the TCR beta repertoires. The eight sequenced donors comprised seven who were HCMV-seropositive and one who was seronegative. Whether expanded NKG2C+ T cell clones recognized HCMV stayed uncertain.

The chain couples TRBV28 to TRBJ2-7, with D perhaps matching TRBD1 (6 bases). This material consisted of PBMCs from blood, taken on the day of vaccination. The clonotype originates from a man aged 50-60 years who received an inactivated influenza vaccine. CDR3 nucleotide sequence: TGTGCCAGCAGAAACAGGGACTCCTACGAGCAGTACTTC. Its translation: CASRNRDSYEQYF.